These 4 T cell receptor beta chains were all obtained from the same sample, sequenced in a study of T cell responses to AZD1222 COVID-19 vaccine (TCRdb year 2021). The meaning of the sample's time point label: baseline before first vaccination. Libraries were prepared through the immunoSEQ multiplex PCR assay. Imported from immuneACCESS, the table was reduced by TCRdb to in-frame sequences with V and J called. These copies leave out some clones; in studies compared against another copy, an unresolved V gene accounts for under half, and the cause of the remainder is not known. Counted in this sample were about 130,000 clones; around 90% of them appeared once. Around 1.6% of the sample belongs to the ten largest clones. This specimen consisted of peripheral blood, obtained on day 0 of AZD1222 vaccination. These receptors were obtained from an adult in good health.

The chain links TRBV7-3 to TRBJ2-3; TRBD2 matches 10 bases. The germline V gene encodes CDR1 SGHTA and CDR2 FQGTGA. The CDR3 is 15 residues long. V gave up 4 bases and J gave up 4 bases; unmatched junction bases: 5. The CDR3 sequence: CASSYTSGEADTQYF. The CDR3 DNA is TGTGCCAGCAGCTATACTAGCGGGGAGGCAGATACGCAGTATTTT.

This clone came up once. The V gene is TRBV6-2 or TRBV6-3, the J gene TRBJ2-3, with a tentative D call TRBD2 (6 bases). Germline-derived CDR1 and CDR2 are MNHEY and SVGEGT. Trimming took off 4 bases at V and 4 bases at J, with 18 bases between the two ends. This CDR3 has 16 amino acids. The CDR3 bases are TGTGCCAGCAGTTCCTTCGGGTGGGGGACTGCAGATACGCAGTATTTT. Protein: CASSSFGWGTADTQYF.

The chain links TRBV7-2 to TRBJ1-5; D perhaps matches TRBD1 (6 bases). The V end lost 6 bases, the J end lost 5 bases, and 11 bases lay between the germline ends. Germline loops: CDR1 SGHTA, CDR2 FQGNSA. The CDR3 contains 13 residues. CDR3 in DNA: TGTGCCAGCAGTTTACAGGGTGATCAGCCCCAGCATTTT. Protein sequence: CASSLQGDQPQHF.

This clone was observed a single time. The chain combines TRBV2 with TRBJ2-3; 12 bases are shared with TRBD2. This CDR3 spans 17 amino acids. CDR1 is SNHLY, CDR2 FYNNEI, per germline. The V segment lost 5 bases and the J segment 2 bases; nucleotides outside the gene matches: 8. The DNA of the CDR3 is TGTGCCAGCAGTTTCCCCACTAGCGGGGGGCCCACAGATACGCAGTATTTT. This translates into CASSFPTSGGPTDTQYF.